The 5 T cell receptor beta chains given below trace back to one sample, sequenced in a study of preoperative IRX-2 immunotherapy in early breast cancer. Some clones are missing from TCRdb's copy, which holds only in-frame ones; the method was immunoSEQ multiplex PCR. The sample carries around 29,000 clones, under 90% recorded once. As to treatment: preoperative locoregional IRX-2 cytokine immunotherapy. This sample was taken from a patient treated with IRX-2 immunotherapy. The receptors here all came from a human donor with breast cancer.

This clone was observed a single time. This chain joins TRBV6-8 and TRBJ2-1, with D tentatively TRBD2 (7 bases). Looked up from germline, CDR1 is MNHGY and CDR2 is SAAAGT. Trimming shortened V by 7 bases and J by 7 bases, and 23 bases separated the two germline ends. The CDR3 extends over 16 amino acids. In DNA form, the CDR3 reads TGTGCCAGCAACACGCCATGGGGGGGCGAAGGAAATGAGCAGTTCTTC. It codes for CASNTPWGGEGNEQFF.

J is TRBJ1-1 and V is TRBV6-8, with TRBD1 matching 12 bases. The V gene end was trimmed by 5 bases and the J gene end by 1 base; junction bases not matched to a gene: 8. CDR3 length equals 17 residues. CDR1 and CDR2 from the germline V gene are MNHGY and SAAAGT. The CDR3 region is CASSNAGTGGGNTEAFF. The CDR3 DNA reads TGTGCCAGCAGTAACGCCGGGACAGGGGGCGGGAACACTGAAGCTTTCTTT.

On this clone: One junction end disagrees with the germline gene, perhaps due to a read error. The chain uses TRBV6-8 and TRBJ2-5; TRBD1 agrees at 10 bases. The CDR3 has 15 amino acids. Germline-derived CDR1 and CDR2 are MNHGY and SAAAGT. The CDR3, as DNA: TGTGCCATCAGTGCCCGACAGGGGGCGCAAGAGACCCAGTACTTC. It is translated as CAISARQGAQETQYF.

The rearrangement links TRBV7-1 to TRBJ1-2; 7 nucleotides match TRBD1. TRBV7-1 is marked as an open reading frame, function uncertain. The CDR3 totals 13 residues. V lost 5 bases, J lost 5 bases, and 5 bases stayed unmatched. In nucleotides, the CDR3 is TGTGCCAGCAGCCAAGGGACAGCTTATGGCTACACCTTC. Its protein product is CASSQGTAYGYTF.

V and J are TRBV11-3 and TRBJ2-5, with D possibly TRBD2 on 7 matching bases. The length of the CDR3 is 14 residues. The germline V gene has CDR1 SGHNT and CDR2 YENEEA. The V and J ends lost 4 bases and 2 bases respectively, with 11 bases between them. CDR3 loop: CASSWGGFQETQYF. DNA for the CDR3: TGTGCCAGCAGCTGGGGGGGCTTTCAAGAGACCCAGTACTTC.